This T cell receptor (beta chain) was found in a study of radiotherapy plus CTLA-4 blockade in lung cancer listed by TCRdb under 2018. With respect to the entire study: Among the enrolled patients, about 19% had an objective response, and less than 40% reached disease control.

Findings and caveats that apply to the study as a whole: Early dynamic changes in blood T cell clones, together with increased serum interferon-beta after radiation, were reported as the strongest predictors of response. After treatment with radiotherapy and ipilimumab, TCR clones that came from tumors expanded in the peripheral blood.

The study tested focal radiation therapy combined with CTLA-4 blockade (ipilimumab) in patients with chemo-refractory metastatic non-small-cell lung cancer. From the cysteine through the phenylalanine, the CDR3 covers 15 amino acids. Solely the CDR3 DNA is kept, with 45 bases framed from the first base. The germline V gene provides CDR1 SGHNT and CDR2 YENEEA. V sheds 5 bases and J sheds 5 bases, leaving 16 bases between their ends. The library was prepared using the immunoSEQ multiplex PCR assay. TCRdb stores this immuneACCESS table with in-frame sequences only. Part of the clones is absent; in the studies checked, under half of the shortfall reflects unresolved V genes, and no reason is known for the rest. A total of approximately 40,000 clones appear in this sample, just over 85% of them only once. The top ten constitute less than 25% of the sample. On this clone: There is no known antigen for this receptor. One base away there is no much larger clone; base qualities are not given.

The clonotype was recovered from a human donor with non-small cell lung cancer whose response to radiotherapy plus ipilimumab could not be evaluated. Sequences were derived from peripheral blood, sampled from a patient treated with radiotherapy plus ipilimumab. The chain is assembled from TRBV11-3 and TRBJ2-1, with no confidently assigned D gene. In nucleotide form, the sequence is TGTGCCAGCAGCCCGAGGCGGCGAAACCACAATGAGCAGTTCTTC. This translates into CASSPRRRNHNEQFF.